Listed below are T cell receptor beta chains from one sample, sequenced in a study of blood T cell repertoires in COVID-19. Here immunoSEQ multiplex PCR was the method, and the copy in TCRdb shows in-frame clones only, minus some. In the table there are some 200,000 clones, roughly 84% of which are singletons. Sequencing input: peripheral blood. These receptors were obtained from a woman older than 75 with active or convalescent COVID-19. Each CDR3 is given with its conserved first and last residue. Fields, in order: CDR3 DNA, CDR3 protein, V gene, clone size, D gene, J gene. D genes are given only for firm matches. Only part of the rows carry a size: once, few, many, or a class if the clone is expanded.

TGTGCCAGCTCACCGTCCCAAAATAGCGGGAGCTCCTACGAGCAGTACTTC,CASSPSQNSGSSYEQYF,TRBV18,.,TRBD2,TRBJ2-7
TGCGCCAGCAGCCTAGGGACAGGGGCAAATCAGCCCCAGCATTTT,CASSLGTGANQPQHF,TRBV4-3,few,TRBD1,TRBJ1-5
TGTGCCAGCAGCTTTCTAGCGGGAGATCTAGAGACCCAGTACTTC,CASSFLAGDLETQYF,TRBV7-7,.,TRBD2,TRBJ2-5
TGTGCCAGCAGCTTAGCTGGGGTAGCGGGGGGGAGGCAGTATTTT,CASSLAGVAGGRQYF,TRBV7-2,once,TRBD2,TRBJ2-3
TGTGCCAGCAGTTACCAGGGGGCTGCCTACGAGCAGTACTTC,CASSYQGAAYEQYF,TRBV6-5,.,TRBD1,TRBJ2-7
TGTGCCAGCAGACAACTGACAGGGTCACAAGAGACCCAGTACTTC,CASRQLTGSQETQYF,TRBV7-3,.,TRBD1,TRBJ2-5
TGTGCCAGCTCACTGGACAGGGGGTACAATGAGCAGTTCTTC,CASSLDRGYNEQFF,TRBV18,.,TRBD1,TRBJ2-1
TGTGCCAGCAGCAGAACGAGGGACAGTTCCTACGAGCAGTACTTC,CASSRTRDSSYEQYF,TRBV5-5,.,TRBD1,TRBJ2-7
TGCGCCAGCAGCCTAGACAACTCTCGGCGAGGGAATGAGCAGTTCTTC,CASSLDNSRRGNEQFF,TRBV5-1,.,.,TRBJ2-1
TGTGCCAGCAGTGCCGGGACTAGCGGGAGCTGGGCAGATACGCAGTATTTT,CASSAGTSGSWADTQYF,TRBV6-1,.,TRBD2,TRBJ2-3
TGTGCCAGCAGCACTCAGGGGAACACTGAAGCTTTCTTT,CASSTQGNTEAFF,TRBV12-3/TRBV12-4,.,.,TRBJ1-1
TGCGCCAGCAGCCAAGGGGGCAGTCCCTATGGCTACACCTTC,CASSQGGSPYGYTF,TRBV4-3,.,.,TRBJ1-2
TGTGCCACCTCAGGGGGCGAAGGGTGGAACACTGAAGCTTTCTTT,CATSGGEGWNTEAFF,TRBV15,once,TRBD1,TRBJ1-1
TGTGCCAGCAGTGAATGGCAGCGAGGCGAGACCCAGTACTTC,CASSEWQRGETQYF,TRBV25-1,.,.,TRBJ2-5
TGTGCCAGCAGTTACTCGATACTAGGGGGACGTGAGCAGTACTTC,CASSYSILGGREQYF,TRBV6-2/TRBV6-3,.,.,TRBJ2-7
TGTGCCACCAGTGATCACCGGGGTATCAATGAGCAGTTCTTC,CATSDHRGINEQFF,TRBV24-1,.,.,TRBJ2-1
TGTGCCACTCCCAAGGGGGTTGGAGCCAAAAACATTCAGTACTTC,CATPKGVGAKNIQYF,TRBV19,.,.,TRBJ2-4
TGCGCCAGCAGCTTAGGACAGGGTCTCACTGAAGCTTTCTTT,CASSLGQGLTEAFF,TRBV5-1,.,TRBD1,TRBJ1-1
TGTGCCAGCAGCTTCTCGGGTCAAACCTACAATGAGCAGTTCTTC,CASSFSGQTYNEQFF,TRBV7-2,.,.,TRBJ2-1
TGTGCCAGCAGACGGGACACGGGAGGCTACACCTTC,CASRRDTGGYTF,TRBV5-6,few,.,TRBJ1-2
TGTGCCACCGCTCGGACTAGCGGCGTCGGGGGCTCCTACGAGCAGTACTTC,CATARTSGVGGSYEQYF,TRBV27,once,TRBD2,TRBJ2-7
TGTGCCAGCAGCTTAAGACCTGCGGGAGGGCCCTACGAGCAGTACTTC,CASSLRPAGGPYEQYF,TRBV11-2,few,TRBD2,TRBJ2-7
TGTGCCAGCAGTTATACAGGGGGTGGGACTGAAGCTTTCTTT,CASSYTGGGTEAFF,TRBV27,.,TRBD1,TRBJ1-1
TGTGCCAGCAGCTTGACTAGCGGGGTATGGAATGAGCAGTTCTTC,CASSLTSGVWNEQFF,TRBV7-2,once,TRBD2,TRBJ2-1
TGTGCCAGTCAGCAGGGGGGCGAAAAACTGTTTTTT,CASQQGGEKLFF,TRBV28,.,TRBD1,TRBJ1-4
TGTGCCAGCACTGCGGGACCCGCCTACGAGCAGTACTTC,CASTAGPAYEQYF,TRBV2,.,.,TRBJ2-7
TGTGCCAGCAGCTTCCGGCAGGGGGCTCCAACCGGGGAGCTGTTTTTT,CASSFRQGAPTGELFF,TRBV11-1,.,TRBD1,TRBJ2-2
TGTGCTAGTGGTTTGGGTGGACAGGGGGAAGCTTTCTTT,CASGLGGQGEAFF,TRBV12-5,few,TRBD1,TRBJ1-1
TGTGCCAGCAGCTTCAGGGAATCCTACGAGCAGTACTTC,CASSFRESYEQYF,TRBV7-9,few,.,TRBJ2-7
TGTGCCTGGAGCCGGGGACAGGGGATGTTGAACACTGAAGCTTTCTTT,CAWSRGQGMLNTEAFF,TRBV30,.,TRBD1,TRBJ1-1
TGTGCCAGCAGTCAGGGGTCTAGCGGAGGGACCCAGTACTTC,CASSQGSSGGTQYF,TRBV7-2,.,.,TRBJ2-5
TGTGCCAGCTCCCCCACCCAGGGGGCTGGGGCCAACGTCCTGACTTTC,CASSPTQGAGANVLTF,TRBV18,once,TRBD1,TRBJ2-6
TGTGCCAGTAGTAGCCTAAAAGAGACCCAGTACTTC,CASSSLKETQYF,TRBV19,.,.,TRBJ2-5
TGTGCCAGCAGCCTCAGACTGCCCAGCTCCTACAATGAGCAGTTCTTC,CASSLRLPSSYNEQFF,TRBV7-3,.,.,TRBJ2-1
TGTGCCACCCAAACACAGAGCGGGGGCTACGAGCAGTACTTC,CATQTQSGGYEQYF,TRBV6-5,.,TRBD2,TRBJ2-7
TGTGCCAGCAGCCAAGTGAAGGCGAGCGAACAGTTCTTC,CASSQVKASEQFF,TRBV4-2,.,.,TRBJ2-1
TGTGCCACGGGATACGGGGTCGGCCAGCCCCAGCATTTT,CATGYGVGQPQHF,TRBV28,few,.,TRBJ1-5
TGTGCCAGTAGTCGACCGGACAGGGGGAACTATGGCTACACCTTC,CASSRPDRGNYGYTF,TRBV19,.,TRBD1,TRBJ1-2
TGTGCCAGCATTACCCTGTCGAGCTCCTATAATTCACCCCTCCACTTT,CASITLSSSYNSPLHF,TRBV27,.,.,TRBJ1-6
TGCGCCAGCAGCTTGGAACAGGGAGGGAATTCACCCCTCCACTTT,CASSLEQGGNSPLHF,TRBV5-1,.,.,TRBJ1-6
TGTGCCAGCAGCTTAGACGTGGACAGGGGGAGGGCCGGGGAGCTGTTTTTT,CASSLDVDRGRAGELFF,TRBV11-3,.,TRBD1,TRBJ2-2
TGTGCCAGCAGTGACTCGCGCGTCCGGGGACTAGCGGGAGGGCAGTTAGGAGAGACCCAGTACTTC,CASSDSRVRGLAGGQLGETQYF,TRBV6-4,.,TRBD2,TRBJ2-5
TGTGCCACCGGAACAGGGTACCCCTATAATTCACCCCTCCACTTT,CATGTGYPYNSPLHF,TRBV27,.,.,TRBJ1-6
TGTGCCAGTAGTAGAAAGGGACAGAATGAGCAGTTCTTC,CASSRKGQNEQFF,TRBV19,.,TRBD1,TRBJ2-1
TGCAGTGCTAGTAGGGGTGAGCGAGAGGACACCATATATTTT,CSASRGEREDTIYF,TRBV20-1,.,.,TRBJ1-3
TGTGCCAGCAGTTTCTCAGGAGGAAACACCATATATTTT,CASSFSGGNTIYF,TRBV12-3/TRBV12-4,few,.,TRBJ1-3
TGTGCCAGCACCGCGGGACTAGCGGCCACCGGGGAGCTGTTTTTT,CASTAGLAATGELFF,TRBV5-6,.,TRBD2,TRBJ2-2
TGTGCCACCAGTTTTACAGGGTCGACCACTGAAGCTTTCTTT,CATSFTGSTTEAFF,TRBV24-1,.,.,TRBJ1-1